These 24 T cell receptor beta chains share one sample of origin, sequenced in a study of memory CD4+ T cells and cytomegalovirus serostatus. The protocol was immunoSEQ multiplex PCR, while the TCRdb copy is restricted to in-frame clones and leaves out a portion. The repertoire holds around 44,000 clones, with about three quarters as singletons. The sort gate was single viable CD3+CD4+CD8-CD45RO+ cells for memory CD4+ T cells. The specimen sequenced was memory CD4+ T cells from blood. These receptor sequences come from an adult in good health and CMV-seronegative.

This clone was detected a few times. The V gene is TRBV23-1, the J gene TRBJ1-4; 7 nucleotides agree with TRBD1. TRBV23-1 is an ORF for which the function is uncertain. CDR3 size: 14 residues. V was pared by 5 bases and J by 2 bases, with 2 bases of the junction left unmatched. CDR3 sequence: CASSNRGTNEKLFF. As DNA, the CDR3 is TGCGCCAGCAGTAACAGGGGTACTAATGAAAAACTGTTTTTT.

In its sample, this clone ranks as medium-sized. The sample holds other DNA sequences that translate to the same CDR3. The chain recombines TRBV30 with TRBJ1-3, with D unresolved. The CDR3 length is 12 residues. Germline values: CDR1 GTSNPN, CDR2 SVGIG (reference sequence). Between the trimmed V and J ends, which lost 3 bases and 1 base, there was a span of 4 bases. The CDR3 sequence: CAWRGSGNTIYF. The CDR3 DNA is TGTGCCTGGAGGGGATCTGGAAACACCATATATTTT. The variable domain in full, completed from reference TRBV30 and TRBJ1-3, reads SQTIHQWPATLVQPVGSPLSLECTVEGTSNPNLYWYRQAAGRGLQLLFYSVGIGQISSEVPQNLSASRPQDRQFILSSKKLLLSDSGFYLCAWRGSGNTIYFGEGSWLTVV.

As concerns this clone: One end of the junction fails to match germline, which may point to a read error. This chain joins TRBV5-4 and TRBJ2-7; D may be TRBD1 (7 bases). Germline loops: CDR1 SGHNT, CDR2 YYREEE (reference sequence). The CDR3 has 15 residues. CDR3 loop: CASSQSRQGGYEQYF. The CDR3 nucleotides read TGCGCCAGCAGCCAAAGCCGACAGGGAGGCTACGAGCAGTACTTC.

The table lists this clone with a few counts. The V call is TRBV10-3, the J call TRBJ2-7; 9 bases match TRBD1. The CDR3 has 13 amino acids. Trimming removed 4 bases from V and 9 bases from J; junction bases left unmatched: 7. Looked up from germline, CDR1 is ENHRY and CDR2 is SYGVKD. The CDR3 DNA sequence: TGTGCCATCAGTGTCACGGGACAGGGAGGGCAGTACTTC. This translates into CAISVTGQGGQYF.

CDR3 residues: CASSFTGDNQPQHF. In DNA form, the CDR3 reads TGTGCCAGCAGCTTCACAGGTGACAATCAGCCCCAGCATTTT. This chain links TRBV7-9 with TRBJ1-5; D is possibly TRBD1 (5 bases). V was pared by 3 bases and J by 3 bases, with 9 bases between. CDR3 length equals 14 residues. Germline V gives CDR1 SEHNR, CDR2 FQNEAQ (reference sequence).

This clone came up once. The chain recombines TRBV7-2 with TRBJ1-1; no firm D call. V was shortened by 2 bases and J by 1 base, with 8 bases between the two germline ends. Germline-derived CDR1 and CDR2 are SGHTA and FQGNSA. The CDR3 runs to 14 residues. CDR3 DNA sequence: TGTGCCAGCAGCTTACGAGTGGCGAACACTGAAGCTTTCTTT. It encodes CASSLRVANTEAFF. Combining the CDR3 with reference TRBV7-2 and TRBJ1-1 gives the whole variable domain GAGVSQSPSNKVTEKGKDVELRCDPISGHTALYWYRQSLGQGLEFLIYFQGNSAPDKSGLPSDRFSAERTGGSVSTLTIQRTQQEDSAVYLCASSLRVANTEAFFGQGTRLTVV.

This clone was counted between two and nine times. The J gene is TRBJ2-7, the V gene TRBV29-1, with 7 bases fitting TRBD1. The CDR3 has 11 amino acids. CDR1 SQVTM and CDR2 ANQGSEA come from the germline V gene. V lost 7 bases, J lost 3 bases, and 3 bases stayed unmatched. In DNA, the CDR3 is TGCAGCGCGGGGACAGACTACGAGCAGTACTTC. It yields the protein CSAGTDYEQYF.

By share, this clone ranks as medium-sized. This sequence joins TRBV18 and TRBJ1-2; 9 positions match TRBD1. CDR1 and CDR2 (germline): KGHSH, LQKENI. The CDR3 runs to 13 residues. Trimming at V came to 4 bases and at J to 6 bases, leaving 3 bases not matched to a gene. The CDR3 bases are TGTGCCAGCTCACGGGGACAGGGTGATGGCTACACCTTC. The encoded protein is CASSRGQGDGYTF.

The rearrangement links TRBV7-9 to TRBJ2-7; 9 bases fit TRBD2. CDR1 and CDR2 from the germline V gene are SEHNR and FQNEAQ (reference sequence). The CDR3 covers 15 residues. V shed 1 base, J shed 6 bases, and the junction held 7 bases outside the gene matches. CDR3 nucleotide sequence: TGTGCCAGCAGCTTAGGGTATAGCGGGAGAAGCGAGCAGTACTTC. It encodes CASSLGYSGRSEQYF.

The rearrangement joins TRBV29-1 to TRBJ2-6, with a possible D match to TRBD1 (6 bases). CDR1 and CDR2 from the germline V gene are SQVTM and ANQGSEA. The CDR3 covers 15 residues. Trimming took off 6 bases at V and 2 bases at J, with 14 bases between the two ends. CDR3 region: CSVTGTLAGANVLTF. As DNA, the CDR3 is TGCAGCGTAACAGGGACCCTTGCTGGGGCCAACGTCCTGACTTTC.

This chain links TRBV21-1 with TRBJ1-5. TRBV21-1 corresponds to a pseudogene. The CDR3 loop spans 15 amino acids. The CDR3 protein is CASTLPGNSNQPQHF. In DNA, the CDR3 is TGTGCCAGCACTCTCCCGGGGAATAGCAATCAGCCCCAGCATTTT.

The chain joins TRBV5-1 to TRBJ2-1; weak D call: TRBD2 (6 bases). CDR3 length: 12 amino acids. The germline V and J ends were trimmed by 5 bases and 11 bases, with 14 bases remaining between them. Looked up from germline, CDR1 is SGHRS and CDR2 is YFSETQ. The CDR3 loop reads CASRGAGSKQFF. The CDR3 DNA reads TGCGCCAGCAGGGGCGCGGGAAGTAAGCAGTTCTTC.

This rearrangement joins TRBV7-2 to TRBJ2-2, with D tentatively TRBD1 or TRBD2 (6 bases each). This CDR3 spans 13 amino acids. V was pared by 3 bases and J by 7 bases, with 9 bases between. Germline loops: CDR1 SGHTA, CDR2 FQGNSA. The CDR3 DNA sequence: TGTGCCAGCAGCTTCGGGGGCAACGGGGAGCTGTTTTTT. Its protein product is CASSFGGNGELFF.

A note on this clone: An end of the junction does not agree with germline; a read error may underlie this. The chain employs TRBV7-7 and TRBJ2-5, with D perhaps TRBD2 (6 bases). CDR1 and CDR2 from the germline V gene are SSHAT and FNYEAQ (reference sequence). There are 15 residues in the CDR3. The CDR3 here is CASSLIPGVQETQYF. CDR3 bases: TGTGCTAGCAGCTTAATCCCGGGGGTCCAAGAGACCCAGTACTTC.

The chain joins TRBV2 to TRBJ2-5; D may match TRBD1 or TRBD2 (5 bases each). CDR1 SNHLY and CDR2 FYNNEI come from the germline V gene. CDR3 length equals 13 residues. V lost 4 bases and J lost 7, with 13 bases in between. In DNA form, the CDR3 reads TGTGCCAGCAGTGCTGACAGTGAGGGGACCCAGTACTTC. Protein: CASSADSEGTQYF.

The chain is built from TRBV2 and TRBJ2-3, with D uncertain. Trimming stripped 6 bases from V and 5 bases from J, with 6 bases between. CDR3 size: 11 residues. The germline V gene encodes CDR1 SNHLY and CDR2 FYNNEI. The CDR3 loop reads CASRDIDTQYF. The CDR3, as DNA: TGTGCCAGCAGAGATATAGATACGCAGTATTTT.

The V and J genes are TRBV2 and TRBJ2-3; perhaps TRBD1 as D (6 bases). This CDR3 has 13 amino acids. CDR1 and CDR2 (germline): SNHLY, FYNNEI. V gave up 7 bases and J gave up 2 bases, with 10 bases separating them. As DNA, the CDR3 is TGTGCCAGCAACTGGGACATCACAGATACGCAGTATTTT. Translated, it gives CASNWDITDTQYF.

The chain employs TRBV18 and TRBJ1-1; the match to TRBD1 covers 7 bases. The V segment lost 2 bases and the J segment 0 bases; nucleotides outside the gene matches: 6. This CDR3 is built from 16 residues. Germline V gene lookup returns CDR1 KGHSH and CDR2 LQKENI. The CDR3 spells CASSPKPQGVNTEAFF. The CDR3 DNA reads TGTGCCAGCTCACCAAAACCCCAGGGGGTGAACACTGAAGCTTTCTTT.

The rearrangement uses TRBV30 and TRBJ2-2, with 8 bases fitting TRBD1. This CDR3 contains 15 residues. The germline gives CDR1 GTSNPN, CDR2 SVGIG (reference sequence). The V gene end was trimmed by 2 bases and the J gene end by 4 bases; junction bases not matched to a gene: 6. Here the CDR3 DNA reads TGTGCCTGGAGTTTAGGGACAGGAGTCACCGGGGAGCTGTTTTTT. The encoded protein is CAWSLGTGVTGELFF.

This chain links TRBV7-9 with TRBJ1-1; no clear D gene. V was cut by 3 bases and J by 7 bases, with 15 bases left in between. Looked up from germline, CDR1 is SEHNR and CDR2 is FQNEAQ (reference sequence). The CDR3 extends over 14 amino acids. The CDR3, as DNA: TGTGCCAGCAGCTTTGGTCCCAGGTCCGTTGAAGCTTTCTTT. It is translated as CASSFGPRSVEAFF.

This clone is a singleton in its sample. The V gene is TRBV7-2, the J gene TRBJ2-7; weak D call: TRBD2 (5 bases). Germline-derived CDR1 and CDR2 are SGHTA and FQGNSA. The CDR3 consists of 12 residues. The V and J ends lost 1 base and 9 bases respectively, with 10 bases between them. The CDR3 reads CASSLDEGRQYF. CDR3 DNA sequence: TGTGCCAGCAGCTTAGACGAGGGAAGGCAGTACTTC. Full variable domain (missing parts from reference TRBV7-2 and TRBJ2-7): GAGVSQSPSNKVTEKGKDVELRCDPISGHTALYWYRQSLGQGLEFLIYFQGNSAPDKSGLPSDRFSAERTGGSVSTLTIQRTQQEDSAVYLCASSLDEGRQYFGPGTRLTVT.

The rearrangement links TRBV11-2 to TRBJ1-4; 9 nucleotides align to TRBD1. The CDR3 is 16 amino acids. The germline V gene has CDR1 SGHAT and CDR2 FQNNGV. With 1 base clipped from V and 7 bases from J, the junction kept 7 bases outside the gene matches. CDR3 residues: CASSLGTGVWVEKLFF. DNA for the CDR3: TGTGCCAGCAGCTTAGGGACAGGGGTTTGGGTTGAAAAACTGTTTTTT.

The chain carries TRBV15 and TRBJ1-4; tentatively, D is TRBD1 (6 bases). The CDR3 is 15 amino acids. The germline V gene encodes CDR1 LNHNV and CDR2 YYDKDF (reference sequence). Trimming removed 0 bases at V and 6 bases at J, with 11 bases between. CDR3 nucleotides: TGTGCCACCAGCAGAGATGGGGGGCTAGATGAAAAACTGTTTTTT. The encoded protein is CATSRDGGLDEKLFF.

This clone was found once. V is TRBV30 and J is TRBJ1-3; 7 nucleotides align to TRBD1. The J segment lost 6 bases and the V segment lost 4 bases, leaving 6 bases of the junction unmatched. CDR1 and CDR2 from the germline V gene are GTSNPN and SVGIG (reference sequence). This CDR3 comprises 13 residues. CDR3 sequence reads: CAWKDRLANTIYF. The CDR3 DNA reads as TGTGCCTGGAAGGACAGGCTGGCAAACACCATATATTTT. Full variable domain (missing parts from reference TRBV30 and TRBJ1-3): SQTIHQWPATLVQPVGSPLSLECTVEGTSNPNLYWYRQAAGRGLQLLFYSVGIGQISSEVPQNLSASRPQDRQFILSSKKLLLSDSGFYLCAWKDRLANTIYFGEGSWLTVV.